Below, 29 T cell receptor beta chains from the same sample are listed, as sequenced in a study of blood T cell repertoires in COVID-19 (dated by TCRdb to 2020 to 2022). The library came from the immunoSEQ multiplex PCR assay. The table comes from immuneACCESS by way of TCRdb, which keeps in-frame sequences with V and J called. Part of the clones is missing from these tables; in studies checked, under half for an unresolved V gene and the rest for unknown reasons. The sample table records under 150,000 clones; 80% to 90% of these occur just once. The ten largest clones add up to 7% to 10% of the sample. The material sequenced was peripheral blood. Every receptor here comes from a human donor with acute or convalescent COVID-19. The donor label of this sample is uncertain.

The V call is TRBV14, the J call TRBJ2-1; TRBD2 matches 7 bases. The germline V gene encodes CDR1 SGHDN and CDR2 FVKESK. This CDR3 spans 16 amino acids. The V gene end was trimmed by 2 bases and the J gene end by 6 bases; junction bases not matched to a gene: 10. DNA of the CDR3: TGTGCCAGCAGCCAAAGGCCTTCCCCGGGGGGCAATGAGCAGTTCTTC. Amino acids: CASSQRPSPGGNEQFF. Variable domain in full (rest from reference TRBV14 and TRBJ2-1): EAGVTQFPSHSVIEKGQTVTLRCDPISGHDNLYWYRRVMGKEIKFLLHFVKESKQDESGMPNNRFLAERTGGTYSTLKVQPAELEDSGVYFCASSQRPSPGGNEQFFGPGTRLTVL.

The chain has TRBV5-1 and TRBJ1-4; D is perhaps TRBD1 (6 bases). Germline CDR1 is SGHRS and CDR2 is YFSETQ. With 5 bases removed from V and 8 bases from J, the gap between germline ends came to 19 bases. CDR3 length: 15 amino acids. The CDR3 spells CASRYTGRVEEKLFF. The CDR3, as DNA: TGCGCCAGCAGATACACAGGGAGGGTAGAGGAAAAACTGTTTTTT.

V is TRBV7-9 and J is TRBJ1-1; D is possibly TRBD1 (5 bases). This CDR3 spans 13 amino acids. The V and J ends lost 10 bases and 1 base respectively, with 13 bases between them. The germline CDR1 and CDR2 sequences are SEHNR and FQNEAQ (reference sequence). In nucleotides, the CDR3 is TGTGCCATCGAAGCAGACAGGAACACTGAAGCTTTCTTT. It yields the protein CAIEADRNTEAFF.

The chain recombines TRBV7-9 with TRBJ1-2; a weak D match, TRBD1 (6 bases). V shed 2 bases and J shed 1 base, with 14 bases lying between them. CDR1 SEHNR and CDR2 FQNEAQ come from the germline V gene (reference sequence). The CDR3 runs to 16 residues. The CDR3 DNA reads as TGTGCCAGCAGCTTAAATTTTGGGGGCCTTAACTATGGCTACACCTTC. Protein product: CASSLNFGGLNYGYTF.

The chain couples TRBV27 to TRBJ1-1, with D possibly matching TRBD1 (6 bases). The CDR3 is 15 amino acids. The germline V gene has CDR1 MNHEY and CDR2 SMNVEV (reference sequence). V lost 3 bases and J lost 1, with 12 bases in between. CDR3 residues: CASSFSGRGNTEAFF. The CDR3 DNA reads TGTGCCAGCAGTTTTAGTGGCAGGGGGAACACTGAAGCTTTCTTT.

As DNA, the CDR3 is TGTGCCAGCAGACAGACCCTCTGGGAGCAGTTCTTC. Translated: CASRQTLWEQFF. V gene TRBV2 combines with J gene TRBJ2-1, with no clear D. Trimming pared 6 bases from V and 10 bases from J, leaving 13 bases between. The CDR3 contains 12 residues. Germline values: CDR1 SNHLY, CDR2 FYNNEI.

A few counts support this clone. The V and J genes are TRBV18 and TRBJ1-1; 7 positions match TRBD1. The V gene end was trimmed by 4 bases and the J gene end by 3 bases; junction bases not matched to a gene: 5. CDR1 is KGHSH, CDR2 LQKENI, per germline. This CDR3 comprises 14 residues. The CDR3 nucleotides are TGTGCCAGCTCACTCCTCGACAGGGACACTGAAGCTTTCTTT. Translation gives CASSLLDRDTEAFF.

This sequence joins TRBV7-2 and TRBJ2-1; D perhaps matches TRBD2 (7 bases). Trimming took 5 bases from V and 0 from J, leaving 23 bases between them. Germline V CDR1 and CDR2: SGHTA, FQGNSA. This CDR3 spans 19 amino acids. In nucleotides, the CDR3 is TGTGCCAGCAGCCAACAGGACGGGGGGCCATTATACTCCTACAATGAGCAGTTCTTC. Its protein product is CASSQQDGGPLYSYNEQFF.

The chain links TRBV7-3 to TRBJ2-5, with TRBD2 matching 8 bases. Germline CDR1 reads SGHTA; CDR2 reads FQGTGA. The V and J ends lost 5 bases and 2 bases, in that order; junction bases with no gene match: 10. The CDR3 totals 16 residues. CDR3 DNA: TGTGCCAGCAGCCCCTCCGGGGGGGCCGTTCAAGAGACCCAGTACTTC. Residues: CASSPSGGAVQETQYF.

This chain uses TRBV7-2 with TRBJ1-4; 7 bases match TRBD1. With V trimmed by 0 bases and J by 5 bases, 3 bases remained unmatched. The CDR3 spans 15 residues. CDR1 and CDR2 from the germline V gene are SGHTA and FQGNSA. CDR3 in amino acids: CASSLAGQENEKLFF. As DNA, the CDR3 is TGTGCCAGCAGCTTAGCCGGACAGGAGAATGAAAAACTGTTTTTT. The complete variable domain, with remaining parts taken from reference TRBV7-2 and TRBJ1-4, reads GAGVSQSPSNKVTEKGKDVELRCDPISGHTALYWYRQSLGQGLEFLIYFQGNSAPDKSGLPSDRFSAERTGGSVSTLTIQRTQQEDSAVYLCASSLAGQENEKLFFGSGTQLSVL.

To note about this clone: The junction differs from germline at one of its ends, possibly a read error. The chain joins TRBV2 to TRBJ2-1; 8 bases are a match to TRBD2. The germline CDR1 and CDR2 sequences are SNHLY and FYNNEI. The CDR3 has 12 amino acids. The CDR3, as DNA: TGTGCCAGCAGCGCCAGTAGCGGGGTAGGGGTCTTC. Protein product: CASSASSGVGVF.

J is TRBJ1-1 and V is TRBV27; tentative D call: TRBD1 (5 bases). Germline V gene data show CDR1 as MNHEY and CDR2 as SMNVEV (reference sequence). This CDR3 is built from 14 residues. Trimming left V 3 bases short and J 1 base short, with 9 bases between. CDR3 DNA: TGTGCCAGCAGTTTCTTCGGGGGGAACACTGAAGCTTTCTTT. Protein sequence: CASSFFGGNTEAFF.

The chain has TRBV3-1 (or the pseudogene TRBV3-2) and TRBJ2-1; 11 nucleotides align to TRBD2. The CDR3 loop spans 19 amino acids. Germline CDR1 reads LGHDT; CDR2 reads YNNKEL (reference sequence). Trimming cost V 7 bases and J 3 bases; bases outside gene matches: 17. The CDR3 here is CASTADGLAGGVSYNEQFF. For the CDR3, the DNA is TGTGCCAGCACCGCAGATGGGCTAGCGGGGGGAGTAAGCTACAATGAGCAGTTCTTC.

The chain has TRBV5-4 and TRBJ1-1; maybe TRBD1 (5 bases). V was trimmed by 4 bases and J by 3 bases, leaving 16 bases between them. The CDR3 is 15 residues long. CDR1 is SGHNT and CDR2 is YYREEE in the germline V gene (reference sequence). CDR3 DNA: TGTGCCAGCAGCCTGGTAGGGGAGGGAGACACTGAAGCTTTCTTT. It encodes CASSLVGEGDTEAFF.

This clone was seen only once. V and J are TRBV15 and TRBJ1-2, with unresolved D. Germline assignment: CDR1 LNHNV and CDR2 YYDKDF (reference sequence). Between the trimmed V and J ends, which lost 3 bases and 7 bases, there was a span of 15 bases. The CDR3 covers 14 residues. The DNA for the CDR3 is TGTGCCACCAGCAGTTTGGCCGTGACGGGTGGCTACACCTTC. Protein sequence: CATSSLAVTGGYTF. Complete variable domain (other parts from reference TRBV15 and TRBJ1-2): DAMVIQNPRYQVTQFGKPVTLSCSQTLNHNVMYWYQQKSSQAPKLLFHYYDKDFNNEADTPDNFQSRRPNTSFCFLDIRSPGLGDTAMYLCATSSLAVTGGYTFGSGTRLTVV.

The chain joins TRBV6-6 to TRBJ2-7; the D gene is possibly TRBD1 (5 bases). The V end lost 0 bases, the J end lost 7 bases, and 13 bases lay between the germline ends. Per the germline V gene, CDR1 is MNHNY and CDR2 is SVGAGI (reference sequence). The CDR3 runs 14 residues. The CDR3 reads CASSYSQAKGEQYV. The CDR3 region has the DNA TGTGCCAGCAGTTACTCACAGGCCAAGGGGGAGCAGTACGTC.

This clone turned up a few times. CDR3 sequence reads: CASSPGQDYEQYV. The CDR3 nucleotides are TGTGCCAGCAGTCCGGGACAGGATTACGAGCAGTACGTC. The chain combines TRBV7-9 with TRBJ2-7; 8 nucleotides agree with TRBD1. This CDR3 has 13 amino acids. V was pared by 6 bases and J by 4 bases, with 5 bases of the junction left unmatched. Germline CDR1 SEHNR, CDR2 FQNEAQ (reference sequence).

Written as DNA, the CDR3 is TGTGCCAGCAGCCCTCGGGAGTACTACGGAAACACCATATATTTT. Protein product: CASSPREYYGNTIYF. The chain recombines TRBV9 with TRBJ1-3; D not resolved. Trimming took 4 bases from V and 4 from J, leaving 15 bases between them. Germline lookup yields CDR1 SGDLS and CDR2 YYNGEE. This CDR3 comprises 15 residues.

The chain links TRBV7-2 to TRBJ2-1, with 13 bases identical to TRBD2. From germline, CDR1 is SGHTA and CDR2 FQGNSA. The CDR3 spans 13 residues. V shed 4 bases and J 9 bases; nucleotides not matched to a gene: 0. The CDR3 DNA sequence: TGTGCCAGCAGCTGGACTAGCGGGGGTGAGCAGTTCTTC. It yields the protein CASSWTSGGEQFF.

The chain is built from TRBV18 and TRBJ1-1, with 7 bases that match TRBD1. Germline-derived CDR1 and CDR2 are KGHSH and LQKENI. The CDR3 is made up of 15 amino acids. J was trimmed by 1 base and V by 0 bases; bases with no gene match: 2. The DNA for the CDR3 is TGTGCCAGCTCACCACCGACAGGGACGAACACTGAAGCTTTCTTT. Encoded protein: CASSPPTGTNTEAFF.

The chain couples TRBV7-9 to TRBJ1-1; D call uncertain. The CDR3 has 14 residues. V lost 5 bases and J lost 1, with 11 bases in between. CDR1 SEHNR and CDR2 FQNEAQ come from the germline V gene (reference sequence). The CDR3 coding sequence is TGTGCCAGCAGCGTGGTCCTCGGGAACACTGAAGCTTTCTTT. Its protein is CASSVVLGNTEAFF.

The V call is TRBV5-5, the J call TRBJ1-4; TRBD1 matches at 9 bases. The V and J ends lost 3 bases and 5 bases, in that order; junction bases with no gene match: 5. The CDR3 spans 15 residues. In germline, CDR1 is SGHKS, CDR2 YYEKEE (reference sequence). The CDR3 sequence: CASSSGDRENEKLFF. The CDR3 bases are TGTGCCAGCAGCTCAGGGGACAGGGAGAATGAAAAACTGTTTTTT.

In regard to this clone: Within the sample, other DNA sequences also encode this same CDR3. The chain carries TRBV10-1 and TRBJ1-2; D gene uncertain. The CDR3 is 13 amino acids. V was shortened by 0 bases and J by 8 bases, with 10 bases between the two germline ends. From germline, CDR1 is WNHNN and CDR2 SYGVQD (reference sequence). The CDR3 protein is CASSESAGGGYTF. The DNA for the CDR3 is TGCGCCAGCAGTGAGTCGGCAGGAGGAGGCTACACCTTC.

This chain connects TRBV5-1 to TRBJ1-3, with D tentatively TRBD1 (6 bases). There are 15 residues in the CDR3. Germline values: CDR1 SGHRS, CDR2 YFSETQ. V lost 2 bases and J 0 bases, leaving 9 bases between the germline ends. The CDR3 region has the DNA TGCGCCAGCAGCTTAGGACAGTTCTCTGGAAACACCATATATTTT. This codes for CASSLGQFSGNTIYF.

This chain links TRBV19 with TRBJ1-5, with 11 bases fitting TRBD1. The CDR3 totals 16 residues. The germline CDR1 and CDR2 sequences are LNHDA and SQIVND (reference sequence). The V segment lost 4 bases and the J segment 6 bases; nucleotides outside the gene matches: 8. The CDR3 loop is CASSTDRGRLGQPQHF. The CDR3 DNA reads as TGTGCCAGTAGTACGGACAGGGGGCGACTCGGTCAGCCCCAGCATTTT.

The V call is TRBV18, the J call TRBJ2-3, with 8 nucleotides matching TRBD1. The V and J ends lost 10 bases and 6 bases, in that order; junction bases with no gene match: 6. The CDR3 sequence is 12 residues long. The germline V gene encodes CDR1 KGHSH and CDR2 LQKENI. CDR3 nucleotide sequence: TGTGCCACTCAGGGGGCCTCCGATACGCAGTATTTT. Translating it yields CATQGASDTQYF.

This clone was seen only a few times. The chain recombines TRBV30 with TRBJ1-1; weak D call: TRBD1 (6 bases). The CDR3 sequence is 13 residues long. V lost 0 bases and J lost 1, with 6 bases in between. Germline V gene lookup returns CDR1 GTSNPN and CDR2 SVGIG (reference sequence). The CDR3 region has the DNA TGTGCCTGGAGTGTACAGGGGAACACTGAAGCTTTCTTT. This gives the protein CAWSVQGNTEAFF.

CDR3 nucleotide sequence: TGTGCCATCAGGGACAGGGTAGAGGACTATGGCTACACCTTC. It specifies CAIRDRVEDYGYTF. This chain connects TRBV10-3 to TRBJ1-2, with TRBD1 identical over 8 bases. Trimming cost V 6 bases and J 3 bases; bases outside gene matches: 6. Per the germline V gene, CDR1 is ENHRY and CDR2 is SYGVKD. The CDR3 is 14 amino acids.

This clone turned up a few times. V is TRBV24-1 and J is TRBJ1-3; the D is unclear. Germline V lookup: CDR1 KGHDR, CDR2 SFDVKD. The length of the CDR3 is 17 residues. Trimming removed 0 bases at V and 4 bases at J, with 15 bases between. CDR3 residues: CATSDLSDRGSGNTIYF. The CDR3 nucleotides read TGTGCCACCAGTGATTTGTCCGACCGGGGTTCAGGAAACACCATATATTTT.